This entry concerns a single T cell receptor beta chain. At least ten counts were recorded for this clone. Its recognized antigen is unknown. Per-base qualities were not stored, and no clone one base away is much larger. Preparation of the library involved the immunoSEQ multiplex PCR assay. RNA was extracted from all samples and reverse transcribed into cDNA, which served as template for TCR sequencing. SuperScript III was used to make first-strand cDNA, primed with a 2:1 mix of oligo-dT and random hexamers. A synthetic immune receptor repertoire was used to measure amplification bias, and any remaining bias was corrected computationally. The original pipeline was this. Raw reads were preprocessed for error removal, and CDR3 was defined according to IMGT conventions as running from the conserved cysteine to phenylalanine. Clonality was computed by normalizing Shannon entropy by log2 of the number of productive unique TCRs and subtracting the result from 1. Whether each scalp clone was CD4 or CD8 was inferred by checking scalp TCRbeta sequences against the CD4 and CD8 repertoires from sorted blood. This is the immuneACCESS table as TCRdb keeps it, with only in-frame sequences that have V and J called. A part of the clones is gone; compared with another copy, unresolved V genes explain less than half, and the rest is unexplained. The DNA gave D and trimming, while V, J and clone size come from that table. The sample table records some 100,000 clones; just under 60% of these occur just once. Jointly, the top ten make up around 15% of the sample.

This specimen belongs to a study of CD8+ T cells in alopecia areata (dated by TCRdb to the late 2010s). For context, the study as a whole: The treated patients took part in an open-label pilot trial in which moderate-to-severe alopecia areata was treated with oral tofacitinib at 5 to 10 mg twice daily. Tofacitinib was administered for 6 to 18 months, and 6 months of follow-up off drug were then conducted to assess delayed response and recurrence. Disease severity in treated patients was measured with the SALT score, which quantifies the percentage of affected scalp surface area. In both human patients and the C3H/HeJ mouse model, the study applied high-throughput TCRbeta sequencing to look at T cell clonal expansion in alopecia areata. Scalp tissue and sorted CD4+ and CD8+ peripheral blood T cells from patchy and totalis/universalis alopecia areata patients and from healthy controls were covered by human TCRbeta sequencing. Biopsies were taken from tofacitinib-treated patients at baseline and at 4 and 24 weeks of treatment, and a later scalp biopsy was taken in several of the tofacitinib-treated patients. Scalp clonality was compared among normal scalp (n=4), patchy alopecia areata scalp (n=8), and alopecia totalis/universalis scalp (n=8). RNA was obtained with the PAXgene miRNA kit for fixed scalp, the miRNeasy kit for PBMCs, and the RNeasy kit for mouse skin. Amplification of TCRbeta CDR3 regions was done by immunoSEQ multiplex PCR using 35 Vbeta forward primers and 13 Jbeta reverse primers.

The treatment or condition label, as the study defines it: oral pan-JAK inhibitor, 5-10 mg twice daily. Peripheral blood and lesional scalp punch biopsies were obtained from patients with alopecia areata. PBMCs were separated by density centrifugation and stained for CD3, CD4 and CD8, after which CD4+ and CD8+ T cells were sorted on a FACSAria. Paper-wide results and their limitations: Tofacitinib significantly decreased scalp clonality and the number of expanded CD8+ clones among the top 100 scalp clones. Shared TCR sequences between patients were less evident than in mice, which may be partly attributable to HLA diversity in the patient population. During tofacitinib treatment, many expanded lesional clones stuck around in both scalp and blood, and this persistence may partly explain why relapse happens after treatment is stopped. Unlike mouse skin, where gammadelta T cells dominate, normal human skin contains resident alphabeta T cells that get sequenced too, which complicates analysis of the scalp TCR repertoire. Lesional scalp, especially in alopecia totalis/universalis, showed higher clonality and more expanded CD8+ clones than normal scalp, suggesting antigenic drive. Because the treated cohort was small and included a single nonresponder, larger studies are needed to assess links between baseline CD8+ expansion and response.

Spanning cysteine to phenylalanine, the CDR3 consists of 15 amino acids. Only CDR3 DNA is held: 45 bases, read in frame from base 1. For this chain, trimming is 0 bases at the V end and 6 bases at the J end, and the number of junction bases without a gene match is 6. The germline V gene sets CDR1 to SGHRS and CDR2 to YFSETQ. Sequenced here: CD8+ T cells sorted from blood, sampled at roughly week 58, from a patient treated with tofacitinib. This receptor was obtained from a human donor with alopecia areata. The chain is made from TRBV5-1 and TRBJ2-3; the junction holds 8 bases that match TRBD2. The CDR3 has the sequence CASSLEGLDLDTQYF. The DNA reads as follows: TGCGCCAGCAGCTTGGAGGGACTAGATTTGGATACGCAGTATTTT.